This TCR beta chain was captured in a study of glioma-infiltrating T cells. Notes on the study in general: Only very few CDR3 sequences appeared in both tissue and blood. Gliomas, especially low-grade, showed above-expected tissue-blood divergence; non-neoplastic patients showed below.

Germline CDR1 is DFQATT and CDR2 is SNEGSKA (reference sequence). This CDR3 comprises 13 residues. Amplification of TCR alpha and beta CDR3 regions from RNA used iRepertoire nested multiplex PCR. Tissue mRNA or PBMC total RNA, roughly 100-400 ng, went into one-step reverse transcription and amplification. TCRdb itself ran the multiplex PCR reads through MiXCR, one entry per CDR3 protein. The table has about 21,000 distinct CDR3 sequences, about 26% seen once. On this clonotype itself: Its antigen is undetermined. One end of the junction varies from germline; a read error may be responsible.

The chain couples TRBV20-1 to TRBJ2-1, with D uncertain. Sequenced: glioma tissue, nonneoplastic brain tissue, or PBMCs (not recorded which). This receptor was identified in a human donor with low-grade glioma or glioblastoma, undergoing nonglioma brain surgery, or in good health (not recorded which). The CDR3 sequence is CGAMAFDYNEQFF. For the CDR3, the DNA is TGCGGTGCTATGGCCTTCGACTACAATGAGCAGTTCTTC.